This entry is about one T cell receptor beta chain. The clone's antigen remains unknown. Base-call qualities are not available, and no considerably larger clone is one nucleotide away. The sample comes from a study of blood T cell repertoires in COVID-19 (dated by TCRdb to 2018 to 2021). As for the study more broadly: The collaborator samples originated in the United States, Italy and Spain and spanned the acute and convalescent phases of COVID-19. The material from the prospective study consisted of cDNA or gDNA derived from T cells, B-cell-depleted T cells, or PBMCs. The dataset comprised deeply sampled blood TCRbeta repertoires from subjects exposed to, actively infected with, or recovered from COVID-19. A freely available public database, intended as a resource for researchers studying the immune response to SARS-CoV-2, is where the repertoires were released. The samples were drawn from two sources: the first 160 participants of the ongoing ImmuneRACE study, and approximately 1,300 subjects contributed by 6 global collaborators. The sample metadata nearly always contained a de-identified subject ID, COVID-19 status, age in years and sex. HLA class I and class II types, where available, came from metadata supplied by the sample provider rather than from assay-based typing.

TCRbeta CDR3 regions were amplified from genomic DNA by means of the immunoSEQ Assay, a bias-controlled multiplex PCR. Under the source paper's analysis protocol: The number of nucleated cells in each sample was estimated by amplification of reference gene primers within the assay. To quantify the absolute abundance of each unique TCRbeta CDR3 rearrangement, sequence reads were collapsed and filtered. For each sample, productive Simpson clonality was calculated by taking the square root of Simpson's diversity index across productive rearrangements. TCRdb's version of the immuneACCESS table is confined to in-frame rearrangements and falls short of the full clone set. An unresolved V gene accounts for under half of the shortfall where checked; the remainder is of unknown origin. The V and J calls and clone size come from that table; D and trimming were worked out from the DNA. Recorded for this sample are 95,000 to 100,000 clones; 75% to 90% of them occurred a single time. 1.5% to 2% of the sample comes from the top ten.

Trimmed from V: 6 bases; trimmed from J: 3 bases; junction bases lacking a gene match: 6. The germline V gene (reference sequence) specifies LNHDA as CDR1 and SQIVND as CDR2. The CDR3 runs 14 amino acids, cysteine and phenylalanine included. Here the CDR3 DNA is all that survives: 42 bases in frame from base 1. Each collaborating institution followed its own protocols to collect whole blood in K2EDTA tubes. For TCRbeta analysis, collaborators shipped samples as frozen whole blood, isolated PBMCs, or DNA extracted from either of those sample types. Results and caveats for the whole study, not just this receptor: The amount of clinical and demographic metadata varied by source and participant and was provided uncurated.

Sequencing input: peripheral blood. This receptor chain uses TRBV19 and TRBJ2-7, and 9 junction bases match TRBD1. The receptor was isolated from a woman aged 70-85 years with active or convalescent COVID-19. The nucleotide sequence reads as follows: TGTGCCAGTAGGCCGGGACAGGGACGCTACGAGCAGTACTTC. Its translation reads: CASRPGQGRYEQYF.